The 6 T cell receptor beta chains listed next were all sequenced from one sample in a study of shared clonotypes between healthy human individuals. Sequencing used immunoSEQ multiplex PCR; TCRdb keeps in-frame clones, though not all of them. This sample has under 300,000 clones; 65% to 70% occur once, and the top ten carry around 10%. Sample: memory CD4+ T cells sorted from blood. As to subset: CD45RA-negative fraction. These receptors came from a man under 40 in good health.

The rearrangement links TRBV14 to TRBJ2-1, with 10 positions matching TRBD2. The CDR3 has 16 residues. The V gene's germline CDR1 is SGHDN and CDR2 FVKESK. The trim removed 4 bases at V and 2 bases at J, leaving 5 bases unmatched. The CDR3 protein is CASSLSGRVPYNEQFF. CDR3 DNA: TGTGCCAGCAGCCTAAGCGGGAGGGTCCCCTACAATGAGCAGTTCTTC.

The rearrangement links TRBV11-2 to TRBJ1-3, with D possibly matching TRBD1 (5 bases). The V end was cut by 4 bases, the J end by 2 bases, with 6 bases between. CDR1 and CDR2 from the germline V gene are SGHAT and FQNNGV. This CDR3 has 13 amino acids. The CDR3 protein is CASSSRAGNTIYF. CDR3 DNA sequence: TGTGCCAGCAGCTCCAGGGCTGGAAACACCATATATTTT.

The rearrangement links TRBV29-1 to TRBJ2-3; 7 positions match TRBD1. Germline V CDR1 and CDR2: SQVTM, ANQGSEA. V lost 7 bases to trimming and J lost 1 base; unmatched junction nucleotides: 8. The CDR3 loop spans 14 amino acids. The CDR3 DNA follows: TGCAGCGCCGGGACAGTGATAGGCACAGATACGCAGTATTTT. This translates into CSAGTVIGTDTQYF.

The chain recombines TRBV4-3 with TRBJ2-7, with TRBD1 matching 8 bases. CDR1 LGHNA and CDR2 YSLEER come from the germline V gene. Trimming removed 4 bases from V and 3 bases from J; junction bases left unmatched: 2. The CDR3 sequence is 13 residues long. The CDR3 sequence is CASSRTGNYEQYF. The CDR3 coding sequence is TGCGCCAGCAGCCGGACAGGGAACTACGAGCAGTACTTC.

The chain carries TRBV19 and TRBJ1-1, with 9 bases lining up with TRBD1. The CDR3 is made up of 15 amino acids. Germline V gene lookup returns CDR1 LNHDA and CDR2 SQIVND (reference sequence). The ends lost 4 bases at V and 4 bases at J; junction bases unmatched: 7. CDR3 in amino acids: CASSTWTGVATEAFF. The CDR3 DNA reads TGTGCCAGTAGTACGTGGACAGGGGTCGCCACTGAAGCTTTCTTT.

The chain employs TRBV18 and TRBJ1-3; D not resolved. The CDR3 is 16 residues long. V lost 1 base to trimming and J lost 3 bases, with 13 bases between them. In germline, CDR1 is KGHSH, CDR2 LQKENI. CDR3 sequence reads: CASSPQIPSGGNTIYF. As DNA, the CDR3 is TGTGCCAGCTCACCACAGATACCGTCCGGTGGAAACACCATATATTTT.